This is a list of T cell receptor beta chains from one sample in a study of response to subunit inactivated influenza vaccine. TCRdb re-analysed the RT-PCR reads in MiXCR, keeping a single row per CDR3 protein. The table lists 590,000 or so distinct CDR3 sequences, around 13% of them singletons. The sequencing here drew on PBMCs from blood, taken around two weeks before vaccination. The receptors were sampled from a man aged 50 to 59 who received an inactivated influenza vaccine. Each CDR3 is given with its conserved first and last residue. D genes are given only for firm matches. Some rows mark clone size as missing; the rest say once, few, many or name a class of expanded clone.

j_call	d_call	v_call	clone_size	cdr3_aa	cdr3_nt
TRBJ2-1	TRBD2	TRBV28	few	CASSWHTSGIGYEQFF	TGTGCCAGCAGTTGGCATACTAGCGGGATAGGGTATGAGCAGTTCTTC
TRBJ2-7	-	TRBV4-3	-	CASSQEAYSYEQYF	TGCGCCAGCAGCCAAGAAGCATACTCCTACGAGCAGTACTTC
TRBJ2-7	TRBD1	TRBV4-3	few	CASSQDGQGGPSSYEQYF	TGCGCCAGCAGCCAAGACGGACAGGGGGGCCCAAGCTCCTACGAGCAGTACTTC
TRBJ2-5	-	TRBV6-2/TRBV6-3	few	CASSRSGGETQYF	TGTGCCAGCAGCCGCTCAGGCGGGGAGACCCAGTACTTC
TRBJ1-1	TRBD1	TRBV10-3	many	CATAGQGKNTEAFF	TGTGCCACCGCGGGACAGGGTAAGAACACTGAAGCTTTCTTT
TRBJ1-5	-	TRBV20-1	-	CSARDHGAGNQPQHF	TGCAGTGCTAGAGATCATGGGGCAGGGAATCAGCCCCAGCATTTT
TRBJ2-3	TRBD2	TRBV5-6	-	CATYSSGGAPDTQYF	TGTGCCACCTATTCTAGCGGGGGGGCCCCAGATACGCAGTATTTT
TRBJ2-7	TRBD1	TRBV29-1	many	CSVAGTGAVEQYF	TGCAGCGTTGCCGGGACAGGGGCCGTCGAGCAGTACTTC
TRBJ2-7	TRBD2	TRBV5-1	few	CASSVRAGGYEQYF	TGCGCCAGCAGTGTCAGAGCGGGGGGATACGAGCAGTACTTC
TRBJ2-7	-	TRBV15	few	CATSRGEGGLYEQYF	TGTGCCACCAGCAGAGGGGAAGGGGGTTTATACGAGCAGTACTTC